This T cell receptor beta chain appears in the sequencing data of a study of CD8 T cells in Susac syndrome. CD8+ and CD4+ T cells from blood underwent TCR beta sequencing, which was carried out in a high-throughput format. The multiple sclerosis controls were treatment-naive patients with relapsing-remitting disease that was stable or active. The CD8+ and CD4+ T cells were negatively isolated, with the TEMRA cells enriched by FACS. Germline V gene sequence: CDR1 MNHEY, CDR2 SVGAGI. The CDR3 is made up of 16 amino acids. V shed 0 bases, J shed 5 bases, and the junction held 7 bases outside the gene matches. A quantity of 0.5 to 1 ug RNA underwent reverse transcription using random hexamers. With immunoSEQ multiplex PCR, TCR beta CDR3 was amplified across 54 Vbeta and 13 Jbeta. Using its own MiXCR run on the immunoSEQ multiplex PCR reads, TCRdb lists one record per CDR3 protein. The sample contains some 400,000 distinct CDR3 sequences, more than 80% of which appear only once.

Sequenced material: CD8+ T cells from PBMCs. V and J are TRBV6-5 and TRBJ2-3; 8 bases agree with TRBD1. This TCR was sampled from a human donor with multiple sclerosis. The CDR3 nucleotides read TGTGCCAGCAGTTACTCGCTGGCAGGGGGCTTAGATACGCAGTATTTT. It translates to CASSYSLAGGLDTQYF.